This is a list of T cell receptor beta chains from one sample in a study of blood T cell repertoires in COVID-19. TCRdb's table, derived via immunoSEQ multiplex PCR, lists solely in-frame clones and lacks some. Of under 400,000 clones listed, over 75% are singletons. The sequencing sample was made of PBMCs or T cells enriched from blood (not recorded which). These receptors were collected from a man aged 35 to 55 in a cohort exposed to, infected with or recovered from COVID-19 (not recorded which). The CDR3 runs from the conserved cysteine through the conserved F or W. A D gene is named only where the DNA matches it firmly. A clone size is listed for some rows: how often the clone was seen (once, few, many), or a class if it is expanded.

>.|.|TRBJ1-1|TRBV5-1|13
CASSLLQGPEAFF
TGCGCCAGCAGCTTATTACAGGGCCCTGAAGCTTTCTTT
>.|.|TRBJ2-2|TRBV6-4|15
CASSDSSAHTGELFF
TGTGCCAGCAGTGACTCTAGCGCCCACACCGGGGAGCTGTTTTTT
>.|TRBD1|TRBJ1-2|TRBV5-4|15
CASSHGQDRGNGYTF
TGTGCCAGCAGTCACGGACAGGACAGGGGGAACGGCTACACCTTC
>.|.|TRBJ1-2|TRBV19|17
CASSMGPGTTTNYGYTF
TGTGCCAGTAGTATGGGTCCCGGGACAACTACTAACTATGGCTACACCTTC
>.|TRBD1|TRBJ2-1|TRBV24-1|18
CATSDLHEGQGTYNEQFF
TGTGCCACCAGTGATTTGCATGAGGGACAGGGCACCTACAATGAGCAGTTCTTC
>.|TRBD2|TRBJ2-2|TRBV18|17
CASSPPAGGPHTGELFF
TGTGCCAGCTCACCCCCTGCGGGGGGTCCCCACACCGGGGAGCTGTTTTTT
>once|.|TRBJ1-4|TRBV5-1|14
CASSLGGAREKLFF
TGCGCCAGCAGCTTGGGGGGCGCTAGGGAAAAACTGTTTTTT
>.|TRBD1|TRBJ2-7|TRBV27|15
CASRSAGGAFYEQYF
TGTGCCAGCAGGTCGGCAGGGGGCGCGTTTTACGAGCAGTACTTC
>once|.|TRBJ1-1|TRBV3-1/TRBV3-2|16
CASSQGRLGRNTEAFF
TGTGCCAGCAGCCAAGGGAGGCTAGGGAGAAACACTGAAGCTTTCTTT
>.|TRBD2|TRBJ2-5|TRBV5-6|17
CASSPAYLAGGGETQYF
TGTGCCAGCAGCCCGGCCTATTTAGCGGGAGGAGGAGAGACCCAGTACTTC
>.|TRBD1|TRBJ1-2|TRBV25-1|17
CASSEPGQGIIGDGYTF
TGTGCCAGCAGTGAACCGGGACAGGGGATAATCGGGGATGGCTACACCTTC
>few|.|TRBJ1-1|TRBV6-5|15
CASSRQGIGDTEAFF
TGTGCCAGCAGTAGGCAGGGTATAGGGGACACTGAAGCTTTCTTT
>.|.|TRBJ2-7|TRBV3-1/TRBV3-2|13
CASSQGPSYEQYF
TGTGCCAGCAGCCAAGGGCCCTCCTACGAGCAGTACTTC
>.|TRBD2|TRBJ2-7|TRBV29-1|13
CSGGLAGEGEQYF
TGCAGCGGGGGACTAGCGGGAGAAGGCGAGCAGTACTTC
>.|TRBD2|TRBJ2-2|TRBV7-8|16
CASSPSGRSSPGELFF
TGTGCCAGCAGCCCTAGCGGGAGAAGTTCCCCCGGGGAGCTGTTTTTT
>.|TRBD2|TRBJ2-2|TRBV4-1|15
CASKAGLEFTGELFF
TGCGCCAGCAAAGCAGGACTAGAGTTCACCGGGGAGCTGTTTTTT
>.|.|TRBJ2-1|TRBV7-2|14
CASSPGLLRDEQFF
TGTGCCAGCAGCCCCGGACTGCTGAGGGATGAGCAGTTCTTC
>.|TRBD1|TRBJ2-5|TRBV5-4|16
CASSLRTGGGQETQYF
TGTGCCAGCAGCCTTAGGACAGGGGGCGGGCAAGAGACCCAGTACTTC
>.|TRBD2|TRBJ2-3|TRBV5-1|15
CASSFSGSNTDTQYF
TGCGCCAGCAGCTTCAGCGGGAGCAACACAGATACGCAGTATTTT
>once|TRBD2|TRBJ2-7|TRBV28|15
CASSPSWTSGTEQYF
TGTGCCAGCAGTCCCTCCTGGACTAGCGGGACCGAGCAGTACTTC
>.|.|TRBJ2-7|TRBV27|14
CASSLSSSSYEQYF
TGTGCCAGCAGTTTATCGTCCAGTTCCTACGAGCAGTACTTC
>.|TRBD1|TRBJ1-3|TRBV6-5|15
CASRPWTGSGNTIYF
TGTGCCAGCAGACCCTGGACAGGGTCTGGAAACACCATATATTTT
>.|TRBD1|TRBJ1-6|TRBV27|18
CASSYLTAGGAGDSPLHF
TGTGCCAGCAGTTATCTAACCGCAGGGGGCGCAGGAGATTCACCCCTCCACTTT
>.|TRBD2|TRBJ2-2|TRBV27|14
CASRLAGGTGELFF
TGTGCCAGCAGACTAGCGGGAGGGACCGGGGAGCTGTTTTTT
>.|TRBD1|TRBJ1-5|TRBV2|14
CASSDRTGDQPQHF
TGTGCCAGCAGTGATCGGACAGGGGATCAGCCCCAGCATTTT
>.|TRBD2|TRBJ2-3|TRBV9|18
CASSDGLAGGPGWNTQYF
TGTGCCAGCAGCGACGGACTAGCGGGAGGGCCCGGGTGGAATACGCAGTATTTT
>once|TRBD1|TRBJ1-3|TRBV12-5|18
CASGLTLGTVGSGNTIYF
TGTGCTAGTGGTTTAACCCTAGGGACAGTTGGATCCGGAAACACCATATATTTT
>.|.|TRBJ1-6|TRBV29-1|13
CSVKQGEGSPLHF
TGCAGCGTTAAACAGGGAGAAGGGTCACCCCTCCACTTT
>.|.|TRBJ2-1|TRBV18|16
CASSPSSGSTYNEQFF
TGTGCCAGCTCACCCTCCTCCGGGTCAACCTACAATGAGCAGTTCTTC
>.|TRBD1|TRBJ2-2|TRBV5-1|16
CASSLKTGDHTGELFF
TGCGCCAGCAGCTTAAAGACAGGGGACCACACCGGGGAGCTGTTTTTT
>.|TRBD2|TRBJ2-7|TRBV2|17
CASSVGWVAGVLIEQYF
TGTGCCAGCAGTGTAGGGTGGGTAGCGGGAGTATTAATCGAGCAGTACTTC
>.|.|TRBJ2-2|TRBV28|13
CASSFEHTGELFF
TGTGCCAGCAGTTTTGAGCACACCGGGGAGCTGTTTTTT
>.|TRBD1|TRBJ1-4|TRBV19|15
CASSSRDRGGEKLFF
TGTGCCAGTAGTAGCAGGGACAGGGGTGGTGAAAAACTGTTTTTT
>.|TRBD1|TRBJ1-1|TRBV5-1|14
CASSWTGGGGEAFF
TGCGCCAGCAGCTGGACAGGGGGCGGCGGTGAAGCTTTCTTT
>.|.|TRBJ2-3|TRBV15|18
CATSRDRDLQTSTDTQYF
TGTGCCACCAGCAGAGATCGGGACTTACAAACTAGCACAGATACGCAGTATTTT